This TCR beta chain was observed in a study of blood T cell repertoires in COVID-19. About the study: Samples of COVID-19 (acute and convalescent) were obtained from the United States, Italy and Spain. PBMCs, B-cell-depleted T cells, or T cells were the source of the cDNA or gDNA that made up the material.

Losses at the gene ends were 1 base for V and 0 bases for J; bases not matched to a gene: 3. The CDR3 is 17 amino acids. Germline assignment: CDR1 SGHRS and CDR2 YFSETQ. Original handling: By means of reference gene primer amplification, nucleated cell counts were estimated. The method was immunoSEQ multiplex PCR; TCRdb's version includes in-frame clones alone and lacks a portion of them. That table gives V, J and clone size, and the DNA gave D and trimming. The table includes about 62,000 clones, 65% to 85% detected once. This sequence originates from a human donor in a cohort sampled during active COVID-19. The source material was peripheral blood. This chain uses TRBV5-1 with TRBJ2-6, with 8 bases fitting TRBD1. CDR3 in amino acids: CASSLTGGSSGANVLTF. CDR3 DNA: TGCGCCAGCAGCTTGACAGGGGGTAGCTCTGGGGCCAACGTCCTGACTTTC.